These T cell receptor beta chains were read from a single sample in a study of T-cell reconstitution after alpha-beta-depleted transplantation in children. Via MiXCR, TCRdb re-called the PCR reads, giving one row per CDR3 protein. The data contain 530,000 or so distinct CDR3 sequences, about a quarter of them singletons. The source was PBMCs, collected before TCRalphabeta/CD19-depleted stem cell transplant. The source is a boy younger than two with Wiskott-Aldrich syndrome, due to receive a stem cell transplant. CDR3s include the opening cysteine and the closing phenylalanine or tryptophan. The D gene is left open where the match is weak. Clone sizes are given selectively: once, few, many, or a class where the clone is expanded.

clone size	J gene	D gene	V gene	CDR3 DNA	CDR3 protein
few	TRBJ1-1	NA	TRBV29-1	TGCAGCGTTGAGGGGAAGAGGACTGAAGCTTTCTTT	CSVEGKRTEAFF
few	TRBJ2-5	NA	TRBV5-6	TGTGCCAGCAGCACTCCGGACGGGGAGGAAGAGACCCAGTACTTC	CASSTPDGEEETQYF
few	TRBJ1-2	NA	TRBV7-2	TGTGCCAGCAGTCCGACTTCGTTCTACGATGGCTACACCTTC	CASSPTSFYDGYTF
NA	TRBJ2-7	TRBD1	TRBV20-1	TGCAGTGCTAGAGGGGCCGGGACAGGGCTCGAGCAGTACTTC	CSARGAGTGLEQYF
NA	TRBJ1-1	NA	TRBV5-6	TGTGGCAGCAGTCGGGGGGCGCGGGACACTGAAGCTTTCTTT	CGSSRGARDTEAFF
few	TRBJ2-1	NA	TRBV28	TGTGCCAGCAGTCCCCTGAGCTCGGTAAATGAGCAGTTCTTC	CASSPLSSVNEQFF
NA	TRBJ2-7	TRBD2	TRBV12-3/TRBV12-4	TGTGCCAGCAGTTCCGGACTAGCGGGAGTTGGTGAGCAGTACTTC	CASSSGLAGVGEQYF
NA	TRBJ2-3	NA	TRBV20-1	TGCAGTGCTATTAGAGTGGCACACACAGATACGCAGTATTTT	CSAIRVAHTDTQYF
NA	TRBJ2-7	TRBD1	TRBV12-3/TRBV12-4	TGTGCCAGCAGCCGCTCCGGGACAGGGGGCAGAGAGCAGTACTTC	CASSRSGTGGREQYF
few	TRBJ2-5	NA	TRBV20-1	TGCAGTGCTAGAGATTACGGCAAAGAGACCCAGTACTTC	CSARDYGKETQYF
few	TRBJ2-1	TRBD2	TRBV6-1	TGTGCCAGCAGCCAAGATCTAGCGGGAGTACGGGATGAGCAGTTCTTC	CASSQDLAGVRDEQFF
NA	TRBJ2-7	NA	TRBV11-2	TGTGCCAGCAGCTTAAGTGGAGACATTCGCGAGCAGTACTTC	CASSLSGDIREQYF
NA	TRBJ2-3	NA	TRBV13	TGTGCCAGCAGCTTCGGGCTCGATAAAGATACGCAGTATTTT	CASSFGLDKDTQYF
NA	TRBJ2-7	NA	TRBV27	TGTGCCAGCAGTTTATCGGCCCGTGGGACGGGGAGCTCCTACGAGCAGTACTTC	CASSLSARGTGSSYEQYF
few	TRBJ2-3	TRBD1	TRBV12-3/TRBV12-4	TGTGCCAGCAGTCCCAACAGGGGGCAGGGTGATACGCAGTATTTT	CASSPNRGQGDTQYF
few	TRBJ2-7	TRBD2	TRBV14	TGTGCCAGCAGCCGACGGATAGCGGGAGTCGTAGAGCAGTACTTC	CASSRRIAGVVEQYF
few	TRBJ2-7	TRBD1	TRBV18	TGTGCCAGCTCACCTCTACAGGGGGCGATCTACGAGCAGTACTTC	CASSPLQGAIYEQYF